This T cell receptor (beta chain) is from a study of OX40 agonist ivuxolimab in advanced cancers. Study overall: The group had a mean age of 60 years, ranged from about 20 to 90, and was 82.7% male. Treatment received earlier with anti-PD-1, anti-PD-L1 or anti-CTLA-4 agents was allowed, and approximately 44% had some. Study-level points and caveats: Average numbers of expanded clones were greater in CD8+ T cells than in CD4+.

As for this clone: As yet, its antigen is unknown.

CDR3 length: 14 residues. Trimming removed 4 bases from V and 5 bases from J, with 15 bases in between. Germline V gives CDR1 GTSNPN, CDR2 SVGIG (reference sequence). Repertoires were generated with immunoSEQ multiplex PCR, while TCRdb's copy carries only in-frame clones and drops some. Of approximately 92,000 clones listed, around 94% are singletons. Drawing of blood for sampling happened at baseline, at cycle 4 day 1, and at cycle 7 day 1. This receptor was obtained from an adult with an advanced solid tumor such as melanoma, head and neck, liver or kidney cancer. Here the sequenced sample was CD4+ or CD8+ T cells sorted from blood, taken in a trial of the OX40 agonist ivuxolimab. The chain uses TRBV30 and TRBJ2-1; TRBD2 is a possible D gene (6 bases). The CDR3 loop reads CAWNPGLRHNEQFF. Here the CDR3 DNA reads TGTGCCTGGAACCCGGGACTGAGGCACAATGAGCAGTTCTTC.